This TCR beta chain was observed in a study of monozygotic twins with inflammatory bowel disease. On this clonotype itself: The antigen is not known.

This CDR3 has 13 residues. The germline gives CDR1 SGHRS, CDR2 YFSETQ. Every sample had its cDNA made across eight separate reactions. TCRdb re-called the 5' RACE reads; every CDR3 protein appears as one record, without DNA. The sample totals approximately 390,000 distinct CDR3 sequences. Study findings and constraints: Healthy co-twins had higher TCRbeta inverse Simpson diversity than their IBD twins. Especially with disease activity, IBD patients had fewer clonotypes in common with others than healthy twins did. No detectable difference in repertoire similarity separated concordant from discordant twins, possibly as a result of limited power.

Sequencing input: blood. This clonotype originated in a human donor with ulcerative colitis or Crohn's disease, or a healthy co-twin of an affected twin (not recorded which). The chain has TRBV5-1 and TRBJ1-1; no DNA is available, so the TRBD1 call from TCRdb remains unchecked. The CDR3 protein is CASKEGARTEAFF.